A selection of T cell receptor beta chains follows, all from one sample in a study of shared clonotypes between healthy human individuals. Profiled with immunoSEQ multiplex PCR; TCRdb holds only in-frame clones, not every one. The table shows more than 400,000 clones, with around 85% occurring only once. The sample was PBMCs. These receptors were taken from a woman aged 40 to 50 in good health. Some clones in this sample may be carry-over from other donors' samples. Each CDR3 is given with its conserved first and last residue. Each record gives: J gene, D gene, V gene, clone size, CDR3 DNA, CDR3 protein. D genes are given only for firm matches. Only part of the rows carry a size: once, few, many, or a class if the clone is expanded.

j_gene: TRBJ2-3; d_gene: TRBD2; v_gene: TRBV10-2; abundance: .; CDR3nt: TGCGCCAGCAGTCCCCTAGCGGGAGGAGCAGATACGCAGTATTTT; CDR3aa: CASSPLAGGADTQYF
j_gene: TRBJ2-7; d_gene: TRBD1; v_gene: TRBV30; abundance: .; CDR3nt: TGTGCCTGGAGAGAGGGGGCGTCCCTTAGCGAGCAGTACTTC; CDR3aa: CAWREGASLSEQYF
j_gene: TRBJ1-1; d_gene: TRBD1; v_gene: TRBV4-2; abundance: few; CDR3nt: TGTGCCAGCAGCCAACAGGGGGGGGCAATGAACACTGAAGCTTTCTTT; CDR3aa: CASSQQGGAMNTEAFF
j_gene: TRBJ2-1; d_gene: .; v_gene: TRBV15; abundance: .; CDR3nt: TGTGCCACCAGCGAGGGTTATCGGGCCCGCAATAAGCAGTTCTTC; CDR3aa: CATSEGYRARNKQFF
j_gene: TRBJ2-5; d_gene: TRBD2; v_gene: TRBV7-6; abundance: few; CDR3nt: TGTGCCAGCAGCTGGACTAGCGGGAGGCAAGAGACCCAGTACTTC; CDR3aa: CASSWTSGRQETQYF
j_gene: TRBJ1-2; d_gene: .; v_gene: TRBV28; abundance: .; CDR3nt: TGTGCCAGCAGTTTGGTCCAATCGGGCTACACCTTC; CDR3aa: CASSLVQSGYTF
j_gene: TRBJ2-4; d_gene: .; v_gene: TRBV7-2; abundance: .; CDR3nt: TGTGCCAGTTCAGGGGCAGCCAAAAACATTCAGTACTTC; CDR3aa: CASSGAAKNIQYF
j_gene: TRBJ2-7; d_gene: TRBD1; v_gene: TRBV6-1; abundance: .; CDR3nt: TGTGCCAGCAGTGAATTGTGGACAGGGAGTAACGAGCAGTACTTC; CDR3aa: CASSELWTGSNEQYF
j_gene: TRBJ1-1; d_gene: .; v_gene: TRBV30; abundance: .; CDR3nt: TGTGCCTGGCACTTCGGAGGGGGGGTTGAAGCTTTCTTT; CDR3aa: CAWHFGGGVEAFF
j_gene: TRBJ2-2; d_gene: TRBD1; v_gene: TRBV30; abundance: once; CDR3nt: TGTGCCTGGACCGACAGGGGGGCAAACACCGGGGAGCTGTTTTTT; CDR3aa: CAWTDRGANTGELFF
j_gene: TRBJ1-2; d_gene: .; v_gene: TRBV5-1; abundance: .; CDR3nt: TGCGCCAGCAGCCCCGCGGGGGAAGAGTTCTATGGCTACACCTTC; CDR3aa: CASSPAGEEFYGYTF
j_gene: TRBJ2-5; d_gene: .; v_gene: TRBV9; abundance: once; CDR3nt: TGTGCCAGCAGCCCAGGGGTAGCGGAAGAGACCCAGTACTTC; CDR3aa: CASSPGVAEETQYF
j_gene: TRBJ2-5; d_gene: .; v_gene: TRBV9; abundance: .; CDR3nt: TGTGCCAGCAGCGTAGGGTTATCGGGGGAGACCCAGTACTTC; CDR3aa: CASSVGLSGETQYF
j_gene: TRBJ2-2; d_gene: .; v_gene: TRBV5-7; abundance: .; CDR3nt: TGTGCCAGCAGCTTGAACTCCGGGGAGCTGTTTTTT; CDR3aa: CASSLNSGELFF
j_gene: TRBJ2-2; d_gene: .; v_gene: TRBV27; abundance: .; CDR3nt: TGTGCCAGCAGGTGGGGGATCGGGGAGCTGTTTTTT; CDR3aa: CASRWGIGELFF
j_gene: TRBJ2-3; d_gene: TRBD2; v_gene: TRBV7-9; abundance: .; CDR3nt: TGTGCCAGCAGCTTAGGGACTAGCGGTAGCACAGATACGCAGTATTTT; CDR3aa: CASSLGTSGSTDTQYF
j_gene: TRBJ2-3; d_gene: TRBD2; v_gene: TRBV6-5; abundance: .; CDR3nt: TGTGCCAGCAGTTACTTCTCTAGCGGGATTGCAGATACGCAGTATTTT; CDR3aa: CASSYFSSGIADTQYF
j_gene: TRBJ1-5; d_gene: .; v_gene: TRBV19; abundance: .; CDR3nt: TGTGCCAGTAGTATCGAGGGTTGGAGGCCCCAGCATTTT; CDR3aa: CASSIEGWRPQHF
j_gene: TRBJ2-2; d_gene: .; v_gene: TRBV5-6; abundance: .; CDR3nt: TGTGCCAGCAGCTTTTGGGCCGGGGAGCTGTTTTTT; CDR3aa: CASSFWAGELFF
j_gene: TRBJ2-7; d_gene: TRBD1; v_gene: TRBV7-2; abundance: .; CDR3nt: TGTGCCAGCAGCTTAGCCCTGACAGGGGATTACGAGCAGTACTTC; CDR3aa: CASSLALTGDYEQYF
j_gene: TRBJ2-7; d_gene: .; v_gene: TRBV5-1; abundance: .; CDR3nt: TGCGCCAGCAGCTTGGAAGGGGAGTGGGACGAGCAGTACTTC; CDR3aa: CASSLEGEWDEQYF
j_gene: TRBJ1-2; d_gene: TRBD1; v_gene: TRBV4-1; abundance: .; CDR3nt: TGCGCCAGCAGCCAAGCTACAGGGGTTTACTATGGCTACACCTTC; CDR3aa: CASSQATGVYYGYTF
j_gene: TRBJ2-5; d_gene: .; v_gene: TRBV2; abundance: once; CDR3nt: TGTGCCAGCAGTTGGCAGCCGGCGGGGACCCAGTACTTC; CDR3aa: CASSWQPAGTQYF
j_gene: TRBJ2-3; d_gene: .; v_gene: TRBV25-1; abundance: once; CDR3nt: TGTGCCAGCAGTGGTCGGGGGCCAGATACGCAGTATTTT; CDR3aa: CASSGRGPDTQYF
j_gene: TRBJ2-7; d_gene: TRBD1; v_gene: TRBV4-3; abundance: .; CDR3nt: TGCGCCAGCAGCCAAGATCCCAGGGGGCCCTACGAGCAGTACTTC; CDR3aa: CASSQDPRGPYEQYF
j_gene: TRBJ1-1; d_gene: .; v_gene: TRBV13; abundance: .; CDR3nt: TGTGCCAGCAGCTTATTGGGGGACACTGAAGCTTTCTTT; CDR3aa: CASSLLGDTEAFF
j_gene: TRBJ1-6; d_gene: .; v_gene: TRBV16; abundance: .; CDR3nt: TGTGCCAGCAGCCAATGGAATTCACCCCTCCACTTT; CDR3aa: CASSQWNSPLHF
j_gene: TRBJ1-1; d_gene: .; v_gene: TRBV11-1; abundance: once; CDR3nt: TGTGCCAGCAGCTTAGCCCCAGGGGCGGGCACTGAAGCCTTCTTT; CDR3aa: CASSLAPGAGTEAFF
j_gene: TRBJ1-1; d_gene: TRBD1; v_gene: TRBV27; abundance: .; CDR3nt: TGTGCCAGCAGGAGAACAGGGGACCGCGAGGAAGCTTTCTTT; CDR3aa: CASRRTGDREEAFF
j_gene: TRBJ2-1; d_gene: .; v_gene: TRBV20-1; abundance: .; CDR3nt: TGCAGTGCTAGAGTTCGCGAGCAGTTCTTC; CDR3aa: CSARVREQFF
j_gene: TRBJ1-5; d_gene: .; v_gene: TRBV19; abundance: .; CDR3nt: TGTGCCAGTAGTATAGATCGGGAATTGAGCAATCAGCCCCAGCATTTT; CDR3aa: CASSIDRELSNQPQHF
j_gene: TRBJ1-1; d_gene: .; v_gene: TRBV30; abundance: many; CDR3nt: TGTGCCTGGGGGGCTGTGGCTGAAGCTTTCTTT; CDR3aa: CAWGAVAEAFF
j_gene: TRBJ2-7; d_gene: TRBD1; v_gene: TRBV19; abundance: .; CDR3nt: TGTGCCAGTACCGCAAAGGCGGCAGGGGGAATCTACGAGCAGTACTTC; CDR3aa: CASTAKAAGGIYEQYF
j_gene: TRBJ2-1; d_gene: TRBD2; v_gene: TRBV9; abundance: .; CDR3nt: TGTGCCAGCAGCGTAGGCGGGAGCGAGCAGTTCTTC; CDR3aa: CASSVGGSEQFF
j_gene: TRBJ2-1; d_gene: .; v_gene: TRBV19; abundance: .; CDR3nt: TGTGCCAGTAGTACCCAGGGACGGAGGCAGTTCTTC; CDR3aa: CASSTQGRRQFF
j_gene: TRBJ1-3; d_gene: .; v_gene: TRBV5-4; abundance: .; CDR3nt: TGTGCCAGCAGCTTGGGGGGGCGCCCTGGAAACACCATATATTTT; CDR3aa: CASSLGGRPGNTIYF
j_gene: TRBJ2-1; d_gene: TRBD2; v_gene: TRBV11-2; abundance: .; CDR3nt: TGTGCCAGCAGGCCCGGGACTAGCGCGGGAGTATTTATTGGTGAGCAGTTCTTC; CDR3aa: CASRPGTSAGVFIGEQFF
j_gene: TRBJ2-7; d_gene: .; v_gene: TRBV29-1; abundance: .; CDR3nt: TGCAGCGTACGGAGAGATGGGTCCTCCTACGAGCAGTACTTC; CDR3aa: CSVRRDGSSYEQYF
j_gene: TRBJ1-2; d_gene: TRBD1; v_gene: TRBV25-1; abundance: once; CDR3nt: TGTGCCAGCAGTGGGACAGGGACCATGAGCCTTCTATCCGGCTACACCTTC; CDR3aa: CASSGTGTMSLLSGYTF
j_gene: TRBJ2-7; d_gene: .; v_gene: TRBV15; abundance: .; CDR3nt: TGTGCCACCAGCAGAGTGGGTGGGAGTGTCTACGAGCAGTACTTC; CDR3aa: CATSRVGGSVYEQYF
j_gene: TRBJ2-7; d_gene: .; v_gene: TRBV14; abundance: .; CDR3nt: TGTGCCAGCAGCCAAGTAATCCGGTCCTACGAGCAGTACTTC; CDR3aa: CASSQVIRSYEQYF
j_gene: TRBJ2-1; d_gene: .; v_gene: TRBV5-1; abundance: .; CDR3nt: TGCGCCAGCAGCGTGTCCGCTAGCGACACCTACAATGAGCAGTTCTTC; CDR3aa: CASSVSASDTYNEQFF
j_gene: TRBJ2-7; d_gene: TRBD1; v_gene: TRBV11-2; abundance: .; CDR3nt: TGTGCCAGCAGCTGTAGACCGGGACAGGGGTCTGAGCAGTACTTC; CDR3aa: CASSCRPGQGSEQYF
j_gene: TRBJ2-3; d_gene: TRBD2; v_gene: TRBV5-1; abundance: .; CDR3nt: TGCGCCAGCAGCTTGGGACTAGCGGGAGGGGTGCCAGATACGCAGTATTTT; CDR3aa: CASSLGLAGGVPDTQYF
j_gene: TRBJ2-1; d_gene: .; v_gene: TRBV15; abundance: many; CDR3nt: TGTGCCACCAGCAGAGATAAGTCGGGTGAGCAGTTCTTC; CDR3aa: CATSRDKSGEQFF
j_gene: TRBJ2-1; d_gene: TRBD2; v_gene: TRBV28; abundance: .; CDR3nt: TGTGCCAGCAGTTCCCCCGGGCTAGCGGGCAATGAGCAGTTCTTC; CDR3aa: CASSSPGLAGNEQFF
j_gene: TRBJ1-4; d_gene: .; v_gene: TRBV7-9; abundance: .; CDR3nt: TGTGCCAGCAGCTTAGTGGTAGGGTCTAATGAAAAACTGTTTTTT; CDR3aa: CASSLVVGSNEKLFF
j_gene: TRBJ2-7; d_gene: .; v_gene: TRBV7-9; abundance: .; CDR3nt: TGTGCCAGCAGCTCAAGTAGGGTAGGGCTCTACGAGCAGTACTTC; CDR3aa: CASSSSRVGLYEQYF
j_gene: TRBJ2-5; d_gene: TRBD1; v_gene: TRBV18; abundance: once; CDR3nt: TGTGCCAGCTCACCAGTGGCAGGGGGTGAAGAGACCCAGTACTTC; CDR3aa: CASSPVAGGEETQYF
j_gene: TRBJ1-5; d_gene: .; v_gene: TRBV7-9; abundance: few; CDR3nt: TGTGCCAGCAGCTTGACGGGCTATCAGCCCCAGCATTTT; CDR3aa: CASSLTGYQPQHF
j_gene: TRBJ2-7; d_gene: TRBD2; v_gene: TRBV6-1; abundance: .; CDR3nt: TGTGCCAGCAGTGACGGCCGGACTAGCGGGTACCCCTACGAGCAGTACTTC; CDR3aa: CASSDGRTSGYPYEQYF
j_gene: TRBJ2-2; d_gene: .; v_gene: TRBV7-2; abundance: .; CDR3nt: TGTGCCAGCAGCTTAGCCAGGAACACCGGGGAGCTGTTTTTT; CDR3aa: CASSLARNTGELFF
j_gene: TRBJ2-7; d_gene: TRBD1; v_gene: TRBV15; abundance: .; CDR3nt: TGTGCCACCAGCAGGGACAGGGGACCCTACGAGCAGTACTTC; CDR3aa: CATSRDRGPYEQYF
j_gene: TRBJ2-7; d_gene: .; v_gene: TRBV9; abundance: .; CDR3nt: TGTGCCAGCAGCAAGGTGAACTACGAGCAGTACTTC; CDR3aa: CASSKVNYEQYF
j_gene: TRBJ1-3; d_gene: .; v_gene: TRBV28; abundance: .; CDR3nt: TGTGCCAGCAGTTTGAGAATCTCTGGAAACACCATATATTTT; CDR3aa: CASSLRISGNTIYF
j_gene: TRBJ2-7; d_gene: TRBD1; v_gene: TRBV6-5; abundance: .; CDR3nt: TGTGCCAGCAGTCCCCTTGGGACAGGGTTATACGAGCAGTACTTC; CDR3aa: CASSPLGTGLYEQYF
j_gene: TRBJ1-2; d_gene: .; v_gene: TRBV4-3; abundance: .; CDR3nt: TGCGCCAGCAGCCAAGTGGGCCTTAGAAGGGATGGCTACACCTTC; CDR3aa: CASSQVGLRRDGYTF
j_gene: TRBJ2-7; d_gene: .; v_gene: TRBV10-3; abundance: .; CDR3nt: TGTGCCATCGCCGGGGGGCTGTTGTGGGAGCAGTACTTC; CDR3aa: CAIAGGLLWEQYF
j_gene: TRBJ1-5; d_gene: .; v_gene: TRBV7-9; abundance: once; CDR3nt: TGTGCCAGCAGCTTCGAGGGGAGTCAGCCCCAGCATTTT; CDR3aa: CASSFEGSQPQHF